These 31 T cell receptor beta chains share one sample of origin, sequenced in a study of blood T cell repertoires in COVID-19. The table came from immunoSEQ multiplex PCR; TCRdb's copy has only in-frame clones and leaves some out. Among 150,000 to 200,000 clones listed, 75% to 85% were seen once. Sequencing was performed on PBMCs or T cells enriched from blood (not recorded which). These receptors were collected from a woman aged 50 to 60 with acute COVID-19.

The chain joins TRBV9 to TRBJ2-2, with D possibly TRBD2 on 7 matching bases. Germline loops: CDR1 SGDLS, CDR2 YYNGEE. V shed 3 bases and J shed 5 bases, with 14 bases lying between them. This CDR3 region has 15 residues. CDR3 protein: CASSDRGGGTGELFF. CDR3 DNA: TGTGCCAGCAGCGACAGAGGGGGGGGGACCGGGGAGCTGTTTTTT.

This clone was detected a few times. The genes are TRBV24-1 and TRBJ2-5; D perhaps matches TRBD2 (6 bases). CDR1 and CDR2 from the germline V gene are KGHDR and SFDVKD. The CDR3 runs 14 residues. The V end was cut by 2 bases, the J end by 5 bases, with 11 bases between. The CDR3 reads CATSDWPRGETQYF. The CDR3 nucleotides read TGTGCCACCAGTGATTGGCCCCGGGGGGAGACCCAGTACTTC.

As DNA, the CDR3 is TGTGCCAGCAGCCCTACTACAGGGGGCAATCAGCCCCAGCATTTT. It is translated as CASSPTTGGNQPQHF. This chain uses TRBV3-1 (or the pseudogene TRBV3-2) with TRBJ1-5, with 7 bases matching TRBD1. Germline V gene sequence: CDR1 LGHDT, CDR2 YNNKEL (reference sequence). The CDR3 is 15 residues long. Trimming at V came to 4 bases and at J to 2 bases, leaving 5 bases not matched to a gene.

V and J are TRBV5-1 and TRBJ1-3, with 7 bases that match TRBD1. CDR1 is SGHRS and CDR2 is YFSETQ in the germline V gene. The V and J ends lost 4 bases and 7 bases, in that order; junction bases with no gene match: 17. The CDR3 runs to 17 residues. The CDR3 DNA follows: TGCGCCAGCAGCCCCACAGGGGAAGGGTCGAGCTGGAACACCATATATTTT. Translation: CASSPTGEGSSWNTIYF.

The chain combines TRBV5-1 with TRBJ1-2; 7 positions agree with TRBD1. The ends lost 5 bases at V and 0 bases at J; junction bases unmatched: 4. Germline V CDR1 and CDR2: SGHRS, YFSETQ. The CDR3 sequence is 14 residues long. CDR3 coding DNA: TGCGCCAGCAGGGGGGACAGCTCTAACTATGGCTACACCTTC. Translated, it gives CASRGDSSNYGYTF.

The chain joins TRBV19 to TRBJ2-1, with 16 bases that match TRBD2. The CDR3 length is 20 residues. Per the germline V gene, CDR1 is LNHDA and CDR2 is SQIVND (reference sequence). Losses at the gene ends were 2 bases for V and 6 bases for J; bases not matched to a gene: 13. This CDR3 is CASSIRGGLAGGRTRNEQFF. The CDR3 nucleotides are TGTGCCAGTAGTATACGGGGGGGACTAGCGGGGGGGCGAACCCGCAATGAGCAGTTCTTC.

The chain uses TRBV11-3 and TRBJ2-1, with 8 positions matching TRBD2. The junction had 9 bases not matched to a gene; V was cut back by 5 bases and J by 6 bases. Germline V gene sequence: CDR1 SGHNT, CDR2 YENEEA. There are 15 residues in the CDR3. The CDR3 sequence: CASSPGGGVSNEQFF. The CDR3 DNA sequence: TGTGCCAGCAGCCCCGGGGGGGGCGTTAGCAATGAGCAGTTCTTC.

This clone has just one count. V usage is TRBV4-2 and J usage is TRBJ2-5; 11 bases line up with TRBD1. Trimming cost V 4 bases and J 4 bases; bases outside gene matches: 2. Germline V lookup: CDR1 LGHNA, CDR2 YNFKEQ. The CDR3 loop spans 14 amino acids. The CDR3 sequence: CASSLDRGRETQYF. For the CDR3, the DNA is TGTGCCAGCAGCCTGGACAGGGGGCGAGAGACCCAGTACTTC.

The rearrangement uses TRBV6-5 and TRBJ1-1; the match to TRBD1 covers 7 bases. V lost 8 bases to trimming and J lost 9 bases; unmatched junction nucleotides: 12. The CDR3 is 13 amino acids. From germline, CDR1 is MNHEY and CDR2 SVGAGI. CDR3 amino acids: CASRTGTASQAFF. CDR3 coding DNA: TGTGCCAGCCGAACCGGGACAGCTTCTCAAGCTTTCTTT.

This CDR3 reads CSASPRGRVGNQPQHF. The CDR3 DNA follows: TGCAGTGCTAGTCCCAGGGGAAGAGTCGGCAATCAGCCCCAGCATTTT. The rearrangement links TRBV20-1 to TRBJ1-5, with D possibly being TRBD1 (6 bases). In germline, CDR1 is DFQATT, CDR2 SNEGSKA (reference sequence). This CDR3 contains 16 residues. Trimming left V 3 bases short and J 2 bases short, with 17 bases between.

The CDR3 protein is CASSPWAGPSGNTIYF. CDR3 bases: TGTGCCAGCAGTCCCTGGGCAGGGCCCTCTGGAAACACCATATATTTT. The chain uses TRBV28 and TRBJ1-3; D perhaps matches TRBD1 (5 bases). V shed 5 bases and J shed 0 bases, with 14 bases lying between them. The V gene's germline CDR1 is MDHEN and CDR2 SYDVKM. The CDR3 is made up of 16 amino acids.

The chain couples TRBV6-5 to TRBJ1-2; D possibly corresponds to TRBD1 (6 bases). CDR1 is MNHEY and CDR2 is SVGAGI in the germline V gene. The CDR3 sequence is 15 residues long. V gave up 6 bases and J gave up 3 bases, with 17 bases separating them. The CDR3 spells CASRDSRGSDYGYTF. In DNA, the CDR3 is TGTGCCAGCAGGGATTCTAGGGGGAGTGACTATGGCTACACCTTC.

This chain connects TRBV10-3 to TRBJ1-6; no clear D gene. CDR3 size: 17 residues. Germline V gene sequence: CDR1 ENHRY, CDR2 SYGVKD. The V gene lost 0 bases and the J gene lost 5 bases, with 14 bases spanning the gap. This chain's CDR3 is CAISESEVLIDNSPLHF. In DNA form, the CDR3 reads TGTGCCATCAGTGAGTCGGAGGTTTTGATTGATAATTCACCCCTCCACTTT.

For this clone: Mismatch with germline at one junction end may stem from a read error. The chain uses TRBV4-1 and TRBJ2-2; D is perhaps TRBD2 (6 bases). The CDR3 extends over 14 amino acids. Germline CDR1 reads MGHRA; CDR2 reads YSYEKL. The CDR3 loop reads CASSPRENAGELFF. CDR3 DNA: TGCGCCAGCAGCCCCCGGGAGAACGCCGGGGAGCTGTTTTTT.

The V call is TRBV10-1, the J call TRBJ2-2, with D tentatively TRBD1 (5 bases). V lost 5 bases, J lost 3 bases, and 7 bases lay in between. Germline V gene lookup returns CDR1 WNHNN and CDR2 SYGVQD (reference sequence). This CDR3 contains 13 residues. The CDR3 reads CASSRQHTGELFF. The CDR3 DNA follows: TGCGCCAGCAGTCGACAGCACACCGGGGAGCTGTTTTTT.

The rearrangement joins TRBV6-1 to TRBJ2-5; TRBD1 agrees at 12 bases. The CDR3 has 15 residues. The V gene end was trimmed by 11 bases and the J gene end by 5 bases; junction bases not matched to a gene: 12. Germline V gene data show CDR1 as MNHNS and CDR2 as SASEGT. For the CDR3, the DNA is TGTGCCGTTTCTAGGGGGACAGGGGGCGCCGAGACCCAGTACTTC. This encodes CAVSRGTGGAETQYF.

This clone has only a few counts. This chain uses TRBV10-3 with TRBJ1-6; D possibly corresponds to TRBD1 (5 bases). V was shortened by 5 bases and J by 7 bases, with 6 bases between the two germline ends. CDR3 length: 12 residues. Per the germline V gene, CDR1 is ENHRY and CDR2 is SYGVKD. The CDR3 reads CAISRGNSPLHF. The CDR3 bases are TGTGCCATCAGTCGGGGGAATTCACCCCTCCACTTT.

This sequence joins TRBV6-2 or TRBV6-3 and TRBJ2-6; 7 bases fit TRBD1. From germline, CDR1 is MNHEY and CDR2 SVGEGT. V lost 5 bases and J lost 2; bases outside the gene matches: 3. This CDR3 comprises 15 residues. CDR3 loop: CASSLGQAGANVLTF. CDR3 DNA sequence: TGTGCCAGCAGTCTAGGACAGGCTGGGGCCAACGTCCTGACTTTC.

The rearrangement links TRBV2 to TRBJ1-5, with 8 bases aligning to TRBD1. After removal of 6 bases from V and 6 bases from J, the junction contained 13 bases not matched to a gene. Germline V lookup: CDR1 SNHLY, CDR2 FYNNEI. The CDR3 runs 16 residues. CDR3 region: CASSYLAQGGAQPQHF. DNA of the CDR3: TGTGCCAGCAGCTACCTGGCACAGGGGGGAGCTCAGCCCCAGCATTTT.

V is TRBV6-2 or TRBV6-3 and J is TRBJ1-1, with D perhaps matching TRBD1 (5 bases). Trimming cost V 2 bases and J 8 bases, with 15 bases left between them. Germline V gene lookup returns CDR1 MNHEY and CDR2 SVGEGT. CDR3 length: 14 amino acids. The CDR3, as DNA: TGTGCCAGCAGTTACCCCGGCGTGCAGGGAGAAGCTTTCTTT. Encoded protein: CASSYPGVQGEAFF.

The rearrangement links TRBV28 to TRBJ1-4; 8 bases fit TRBD1. Germline trimming cut 5 bases from V and 4 bases from J; bases unmatched to any gene: 6. CDR1 is MDHEN, CDR2 SYDVKM, per germline. CDR3 size: 15 residues. CDR3 bases: TGTGCCAGCAGTCCCCACAGGGGGGATAATGAAAAACTGTTTTTT. Protein: CASSPHRGDNEKLFF.

This sequence joins TRBV5-1 and TRBJ2-2, with TRBD2 matching over 11 bases. CDR1 SGHRS and CDR2 YFSETQ come from the germline V gene. Germline trimming cut 4 bases from V and 4 bases from J; bases unmatched to any gene: 6. The CDR3 length is 16 residues. CDR3 in DNA: TGCGCCAGCAGCCTAGTAGCGGGGGGGCCCACCGGGGAGCTGTTTTTT. Its protein is CASSLVAGGPTGELFF.

CDR3 amino acids: CSARSGFEQFF. CDR3 coding DNA: TGCAGTGCTAGGTCGGGGTTCGAGCAGTTCTTC. The chain uses TRBV20-1 and TRBJ2-1, with D tentatively TRBD2 (5 bases). The CDR3 is 11 amino acids. V lost 3 bases to trimming and J lost 10 bases, with 10 bases between them. Germline lookup yields CDR1 DFQATT and CDR2 SNEGSKA (reference sequence).

The chain employs TRBV6-5 and TRBJ1-2; 11 positions agree with TRBD1. Germline trimming cut 2 bases from V and 4 bases from J; bases unmatched to any gene: 6. The germline V gene encodes CDR1 MNHEY and CDR2 SVGAGI. The CDR3 runs 16 residues. The chain's CDR3 is CASSYVRTGGFYGYTF. The CDR3 DNA reads TGTGCCAGCAGTTACGTCCGGACAGGGGGCTTCTATGGCTACACCTTC.

V usage is TRBV30 and J usage is TRBJ1-2, with 7 bases lining up with TRBD1. Unmatched junction bases numbered 5, after V lost 2 bases and J lost 5 bases. The CDR3 has 13 residues. Germline V gene sequence: CDR1 GTSNPN, CDR2 SVGIG (reference sequence). Here the CDR3 reads CAWSTGQLYGYTF. The DNA for the CDR3 is TGTGCCTGGAGTACGGGACAGCTATATGGCTACACCTTC.

V gene TRBV6-2 or TRBV6-3 combines with J gene TRBJ1-6, with D tentatively TRBD1 (6 bases). The length of the CDR3 is 17 residues. Germline V gene data show CDR1 as MNHEY and CDR2 as SVGEGT. The V gene lost 0 bases and the J gene lost 7 bases, with 16 bases spanning the gap. This CDR3 reads CASSYSEGQRPNSPLHF. The CDR3 DNA reads as TGTGCCAGCAGTTACTCGGAAGGACAGCGGCCGAATTCACCCCTCCACTTT.

The chain employs TRBV7-9 and TRBJ1-1; unclear D gene. V was shortened by 3 bases and J by 1 base, with 6 bases between the two germline ends. The CDR3 spans 13 residues. Germline assignment: CDR1 SEHNR and CDR2 FQNEAQ (reference sequence). CDR3 region: CASSFLANTEAFF. Written as DNA, the CDR3 is TGTGCCAGCAGCTTCCTAGCGAACACTGAAGCTTTCTTT.

The gene calls are TRBV9 and TRBJ2-3; 8 bases agree with TRBD2. This CDR3 is built from 15 residues. Germline CDR1 reads SGDLS; CDR2 reads YYNGEE. Germline trimming cut 1 base from V and 5 bases from J; bases unmatched to any gene: 6. CDR3 in amino acids: CASSVTGGREDTQYF. CDR3 nucleotide sequence: TGTGCCAGCAGCGTAACGGGGGGGCGGGAAGATACGCAGTATTTT.

V usage is TRBV3-1 (or the pseudogene TRBV3-2) and J usage is TRBJ2-5, with TRBD2 matching 7 bases. CDR3 length equals 17 residues. Trimming cost V 1 base and J 2 bases; bases outside gene matches: 10. CDR1 LGHDT and CDR2 YNNKEL come from the germline V gene (reference sequence). CDR3: CASSQAPLAIGQETQYF. CDR3 coding DNA: TGTGCCAGCAGCCAAGCCCCACTAGCGATAGGACAAGAGACCCAGTACTTC.

V gene TRBV3-1 (or the pseudogene TRBV3-2) combines with J gene TRBJ1-1; D gene unclear. The CDR3 consists of 11 residues. Trimming shortened V by 3 bases and J by 7 bases, and 6 bases separated the two germline ends. Germline-derived CDR1 and CDR2 are LGHDT and YNNKEL (reference sequence). The CDR3 region is CASSQGGEAFF. The CDR3 nucleotides read TGTGCCAGCAGCCAGGGAGGTGAAGCTTTCTTT.

V gene TRBV6-5 combines with J gene TRBJ2-5; 14 bases are shared with TRBD2. The germline CDR1 and CDR2 sequences are MNHEY and SVGAGI. V lost 6 bases to trimming and J lost 2 bases; unmatched junction nucleotides: 2. The CDR3 totals 15 residues. The DNA for the CDR3 is TGTGCCAGCAGGGGGACTAGCGGGGGTCAAGAGACCCAGTACTTC. Amino acids: CASRGTSGGQETQYF.